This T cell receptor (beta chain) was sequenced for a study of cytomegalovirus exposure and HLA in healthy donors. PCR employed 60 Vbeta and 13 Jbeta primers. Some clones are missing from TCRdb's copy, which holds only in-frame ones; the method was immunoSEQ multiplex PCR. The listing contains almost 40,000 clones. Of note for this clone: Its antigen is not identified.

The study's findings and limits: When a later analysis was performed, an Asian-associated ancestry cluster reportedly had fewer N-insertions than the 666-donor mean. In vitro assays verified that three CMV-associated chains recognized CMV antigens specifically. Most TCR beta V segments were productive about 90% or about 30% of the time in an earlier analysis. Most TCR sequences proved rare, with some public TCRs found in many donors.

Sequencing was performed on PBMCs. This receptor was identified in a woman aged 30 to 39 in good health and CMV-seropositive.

CDR3 DNA: TGCGCCAGCAGCCAAGTAGGGAGCGGGGGAAGCACAGATACGCAGTATTTT. Amino acid sequence: CASSQVGSGGSTDTQYF. The J gene is TRBJ2-3, the V gene TRBV4-1, with 8 bases matching TRBD2. Germline CDR1 reads MGHRA; CDR2 reads YSYEKL. CDR3 size: 17 residues. V was pared by 1 base and J by 0 bases, with 6 bases of the junction left unmatched.